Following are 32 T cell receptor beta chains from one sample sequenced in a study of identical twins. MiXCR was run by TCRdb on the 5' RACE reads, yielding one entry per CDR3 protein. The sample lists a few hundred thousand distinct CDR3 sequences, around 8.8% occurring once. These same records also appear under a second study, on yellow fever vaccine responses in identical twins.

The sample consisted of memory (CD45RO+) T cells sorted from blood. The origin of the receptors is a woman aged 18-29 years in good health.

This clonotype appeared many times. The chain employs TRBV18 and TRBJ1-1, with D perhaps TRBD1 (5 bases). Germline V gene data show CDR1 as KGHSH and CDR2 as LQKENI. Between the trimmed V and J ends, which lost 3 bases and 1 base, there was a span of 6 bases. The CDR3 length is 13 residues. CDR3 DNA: TGTGCCAGCTCACCGAGGGGGAACACTGAAGCTTTCTTT. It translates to CASSPRGNTEAFF.

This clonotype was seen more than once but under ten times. The CDR3 reads CASSLSPGRQFF. CDR3 DNA sequence: TGTGCCAGCAGCTTATCCCCGGGTCGGCAGTTCTTC. This sequence joins TRBV7-9 and TRBJ2-1, with unresolved D. Per germline, CDR1 SEHNR and CDR2 FQNEAQ (reference sequence). V gave up 2 bases and J gave up 12 bases, with 11 bases separating them. This CDR3 is built from 12 residues.

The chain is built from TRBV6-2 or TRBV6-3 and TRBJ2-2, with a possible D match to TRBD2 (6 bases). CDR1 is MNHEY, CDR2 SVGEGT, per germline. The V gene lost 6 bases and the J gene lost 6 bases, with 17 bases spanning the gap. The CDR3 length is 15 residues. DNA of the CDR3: TGTGCCAGCAGCCCTTCATGGGGGGATGCCGGGGAGCTGTTTTTT. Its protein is CASSPSWGDAGELFF.

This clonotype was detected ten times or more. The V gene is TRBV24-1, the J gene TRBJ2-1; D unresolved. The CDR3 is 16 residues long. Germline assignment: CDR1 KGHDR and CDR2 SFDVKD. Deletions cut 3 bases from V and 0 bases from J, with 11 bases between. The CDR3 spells CATSDRTVSSYNEQFF. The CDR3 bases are TGTGCCACCAGTGATAGGACGGTAAGCTCCTACAATGAGCAGTTCTTC.

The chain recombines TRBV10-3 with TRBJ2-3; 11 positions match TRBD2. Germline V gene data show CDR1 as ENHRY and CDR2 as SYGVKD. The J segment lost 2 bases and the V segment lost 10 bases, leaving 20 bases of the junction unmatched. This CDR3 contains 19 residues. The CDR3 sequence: CATGGGTSGAVSPTDTQYF. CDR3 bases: TGTGCCACCGGCGGAGGGACTAGCGGCGCTGTCTCGCCCACAGATACGCAGTATTTT.

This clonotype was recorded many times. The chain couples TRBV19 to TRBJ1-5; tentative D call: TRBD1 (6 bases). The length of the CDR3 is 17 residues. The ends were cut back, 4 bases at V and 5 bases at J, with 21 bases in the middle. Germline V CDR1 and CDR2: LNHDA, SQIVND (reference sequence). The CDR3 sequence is CASSTRQDYRRDQPQHF. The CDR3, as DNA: TGTGCCAGTAGTACCCGACAGGACTACCGTCGGGATCAGCCCCAGCATTTT.

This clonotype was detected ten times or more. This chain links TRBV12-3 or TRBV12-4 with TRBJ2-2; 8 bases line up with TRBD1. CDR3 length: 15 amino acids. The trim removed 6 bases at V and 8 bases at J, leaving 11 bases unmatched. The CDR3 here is CASSPWDRNLGELFF. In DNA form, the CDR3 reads TGTGCCAGCAGCCCCTGGGACAGGAATTTGGGGGAGCTGTTTTTT.

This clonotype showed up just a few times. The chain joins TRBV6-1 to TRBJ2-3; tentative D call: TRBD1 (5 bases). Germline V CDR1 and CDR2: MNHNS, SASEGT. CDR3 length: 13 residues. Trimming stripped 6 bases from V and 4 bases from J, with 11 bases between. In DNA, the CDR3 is TGTGCCAGCAGGGGGCAGGCGGCAGATACGCAGTATTTT. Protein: CASRGQAADTQYF.

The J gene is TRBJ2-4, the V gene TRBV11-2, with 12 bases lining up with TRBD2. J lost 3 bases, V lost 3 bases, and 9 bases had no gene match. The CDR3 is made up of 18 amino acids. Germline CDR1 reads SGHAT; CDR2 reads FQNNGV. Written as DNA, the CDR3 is TGTGCCAGCAGCTTCATCCTAGCGGGAGGGGGCGGCAAAAACATTCAGTACTTC. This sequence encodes CASSFILAGGGGKNIQYF.

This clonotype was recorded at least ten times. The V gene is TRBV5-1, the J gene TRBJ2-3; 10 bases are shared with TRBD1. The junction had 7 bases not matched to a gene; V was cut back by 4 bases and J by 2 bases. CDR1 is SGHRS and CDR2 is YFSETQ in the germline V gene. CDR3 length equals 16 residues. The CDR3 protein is CASSKRDRGPTDTQYF. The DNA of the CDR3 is TGCGCCAGCAGCAAGCGGGACAGGGGTCCCACAGATACGCAGTATTTT.

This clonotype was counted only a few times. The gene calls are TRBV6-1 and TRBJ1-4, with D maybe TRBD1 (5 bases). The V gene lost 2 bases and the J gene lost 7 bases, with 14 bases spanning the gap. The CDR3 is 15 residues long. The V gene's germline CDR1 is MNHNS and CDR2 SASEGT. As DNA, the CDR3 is TGTGCCAGCAGTGAATTATACGGGACGGGTGAAAAACTGTTTTTT. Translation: CASSELYGTGEKLFF.

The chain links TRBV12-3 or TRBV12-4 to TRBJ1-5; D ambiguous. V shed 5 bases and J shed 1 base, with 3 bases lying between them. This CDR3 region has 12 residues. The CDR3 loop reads CASSDSNQPQHF. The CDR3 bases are TGTGCCAGCAGTGACAGCAATCAGCCCCAGCATTTT.

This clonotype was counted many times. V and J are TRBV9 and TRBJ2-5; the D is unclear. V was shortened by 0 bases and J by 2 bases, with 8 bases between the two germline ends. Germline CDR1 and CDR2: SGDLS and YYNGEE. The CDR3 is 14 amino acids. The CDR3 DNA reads TGTGCCAGCAGCGTAGACCATAGACAAGAGACCCAGTACTTC. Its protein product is CASSVDHRQETQYF.

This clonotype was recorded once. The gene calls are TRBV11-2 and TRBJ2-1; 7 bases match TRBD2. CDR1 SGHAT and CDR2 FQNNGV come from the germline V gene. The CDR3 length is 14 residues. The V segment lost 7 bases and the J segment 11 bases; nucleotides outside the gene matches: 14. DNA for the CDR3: TGTGCCAGCACCTCGTACTGCGGGGGAGCTAAGCAGTTCTTC. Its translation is CASTSYCGGAKQFF.

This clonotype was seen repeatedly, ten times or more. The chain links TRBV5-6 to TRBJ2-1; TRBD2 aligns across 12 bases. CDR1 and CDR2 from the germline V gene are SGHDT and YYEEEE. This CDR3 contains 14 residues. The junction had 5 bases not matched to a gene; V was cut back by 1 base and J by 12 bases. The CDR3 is CASSLRTSGIGQFF. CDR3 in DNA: TGTGCCAGCAGCTTGAGGACTAGCGGGATAGGGCAGTTCTTC.

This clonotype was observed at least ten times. The CDR3 is CASTRGTSDTQYF. DNA for the CDR3: TGTGCCAGCACCAGAGGCACTTCAGATACGCAGTATTTT. The chain joins TRBV6-1 to TRBJ2-3; no definite D call. The CDR3 consists of 13 residues. The germline gives CDR1 MNHNS, CDR2 SASEGT. V lost 7 bases and J lost 4, with 12 bases in between.

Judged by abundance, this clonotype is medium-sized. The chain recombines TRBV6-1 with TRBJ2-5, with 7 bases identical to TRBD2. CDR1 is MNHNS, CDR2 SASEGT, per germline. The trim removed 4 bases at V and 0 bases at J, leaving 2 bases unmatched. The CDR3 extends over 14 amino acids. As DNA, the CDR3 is TGTGCCAGCAGTGTTAGCGGGTACCAAGAGACCCAGTACTTC. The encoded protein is CASSVSGYQETQYF.

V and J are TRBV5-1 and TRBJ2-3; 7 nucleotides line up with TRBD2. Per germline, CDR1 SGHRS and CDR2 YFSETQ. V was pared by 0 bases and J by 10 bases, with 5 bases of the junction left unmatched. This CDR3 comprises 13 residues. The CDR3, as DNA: TGCGCCAGCAGCTTGGATTCTAGCGGTTCGCAGTATTTT. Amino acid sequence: CASSLDSSGSQYF. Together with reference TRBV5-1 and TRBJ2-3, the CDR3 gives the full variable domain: KAGVTQTPRYLIKTRGQQVTLSCSPISGHRSVSWYQQTPGQGLQFLFEYFSETQRNKGNFPGRFSGRQFSNSRSEMNVSTLELGDSALYLCASSLDSSGSQYFGPGTRLTVL.

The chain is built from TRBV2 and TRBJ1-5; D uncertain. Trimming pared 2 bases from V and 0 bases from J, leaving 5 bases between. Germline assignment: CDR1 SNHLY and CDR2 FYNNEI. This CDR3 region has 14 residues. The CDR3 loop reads CASSEMLSNQPQHF. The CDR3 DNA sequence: TGTGCCAGCAGTGAAATGCTTAGCAATCAGCCCCAGCATTTT.

Written as DNA, the CDR3 is TGCAGCGTTGAAAAAATAGGATTGGGCTACAATGAGCAGTTCTTC. Protein: CSVEKIGLGYNEQFF. The chain uses TRBV29-1 and TRBJ2-1; D not resolved. Deletions cut 2 bases from V and 3 bases from J, with 14 bases between. The CDR3 contains 15 residues. CDR1 is SQVTM and CDR2 is ANQGSEA in the germline V gene.

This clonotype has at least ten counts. CDR3: CASSVTGAGANVLTF. For the CDR3, the DNA is TGTGCCAGCAGTGTGACAGGGGCTGGGGCCAACGTCCTGACTTTC. V gene TRBV12-3 or TRBV12-4 combines with J gene TRBJ2-6, with 8 bases that match TRBD1. Trimming cost V 5 bases and J 2 bases; bases outside gene matches: 2. The CDR3 consists of 15 residues.

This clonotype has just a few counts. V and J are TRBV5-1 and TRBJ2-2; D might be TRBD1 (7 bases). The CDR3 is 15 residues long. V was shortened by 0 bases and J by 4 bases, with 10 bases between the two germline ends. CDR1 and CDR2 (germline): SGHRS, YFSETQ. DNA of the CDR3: TGCGCCAGCAGCTTGGACAGGGGAGGCACCGGGGAGCTGTTTTTT. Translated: CASSLDRGGTGELFF.

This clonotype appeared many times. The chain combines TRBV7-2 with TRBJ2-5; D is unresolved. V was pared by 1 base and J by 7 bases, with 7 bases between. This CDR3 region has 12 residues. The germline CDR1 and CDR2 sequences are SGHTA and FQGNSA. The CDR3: CASSLGGRTQYF. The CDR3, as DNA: TGTGCCAGCAGCTTAGGAGGCCGGACCCAGTACTTC. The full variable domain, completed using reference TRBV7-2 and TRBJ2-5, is GAGVSQSPSNKVTEKGKDVELRCDPISGHTALYWYRQSLGQGLEFLIYFQGNSAPDKSGLPSDRFSAERTGGSVSTLTIQRTQQEDSAVYLCASSLGGRTQYFGPGTRLLVL.

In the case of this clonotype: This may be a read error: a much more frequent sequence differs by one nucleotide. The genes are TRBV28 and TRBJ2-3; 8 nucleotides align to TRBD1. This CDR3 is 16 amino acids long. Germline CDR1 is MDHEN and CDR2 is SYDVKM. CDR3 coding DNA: TGTGCCAGCAGCTCCCGACAGGGGCGGTACACAAATACGCAGTATTTT. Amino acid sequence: CASSSRQGRYTNTQYF.

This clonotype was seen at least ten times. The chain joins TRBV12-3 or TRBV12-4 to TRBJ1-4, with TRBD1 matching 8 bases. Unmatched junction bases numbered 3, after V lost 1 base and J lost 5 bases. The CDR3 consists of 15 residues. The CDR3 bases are TGTGCCAGCAGTTTAGGGACAGGGATAAATGAAAAACTGTTTTTT. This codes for CASSLGTGINEKLFF.

The CDR3 loop is CSATRGRGETQYF. The CDR3 nucleotides are TGCAGTGCTACCAGGGGGCGGGGAGAGACCCAGTACTTC. V is TRBV20-1 and J is TRBJ2-5; the match to TRBD1 covers 8 bases. The CDR3 loop spans 13 amino acids. J gave up 4 bases and V 4 bases, and 5 bases lay outside the gene matches. The germline gives CDR1 DFQATT, CDR2 SNEGSKA (reference sequence).

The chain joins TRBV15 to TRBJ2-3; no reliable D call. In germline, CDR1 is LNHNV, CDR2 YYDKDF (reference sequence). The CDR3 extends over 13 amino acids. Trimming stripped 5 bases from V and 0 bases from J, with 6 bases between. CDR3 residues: CATSPGSTDTQYF. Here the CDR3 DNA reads TGTGCCACCAGCCCCGGTAGCACAGATACGCAGTATTTT.

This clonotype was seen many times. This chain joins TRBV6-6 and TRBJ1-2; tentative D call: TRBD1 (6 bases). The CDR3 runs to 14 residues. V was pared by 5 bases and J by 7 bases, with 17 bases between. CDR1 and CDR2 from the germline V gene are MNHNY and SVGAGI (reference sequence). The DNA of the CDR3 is TGTGCCAGCAGTACCTCAAGGGGGTTGGGTGGCTACACCTTC. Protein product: CASSTSRGLGGYTF.

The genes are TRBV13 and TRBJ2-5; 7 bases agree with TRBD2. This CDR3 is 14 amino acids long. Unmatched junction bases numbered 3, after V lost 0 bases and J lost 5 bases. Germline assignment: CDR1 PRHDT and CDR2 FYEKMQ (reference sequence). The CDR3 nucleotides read TGTGCCAGCAGCTTAGGAGGGAGGGTGGAGACCCAGTACTTC. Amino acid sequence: CASSLGGRVETQYF.

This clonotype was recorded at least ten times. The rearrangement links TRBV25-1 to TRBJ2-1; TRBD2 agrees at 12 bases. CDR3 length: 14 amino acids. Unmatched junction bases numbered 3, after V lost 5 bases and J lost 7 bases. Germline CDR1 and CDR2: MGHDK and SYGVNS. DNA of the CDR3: TGTGCCAGCAGTAAACTAGCGGGAGGTAATGAGCAGTTCTTC. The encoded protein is CASSKLAGGNEQFF.

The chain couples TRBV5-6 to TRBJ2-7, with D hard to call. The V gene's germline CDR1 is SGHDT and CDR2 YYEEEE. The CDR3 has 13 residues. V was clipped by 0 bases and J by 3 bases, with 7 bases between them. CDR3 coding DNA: TGTGCCAGCAGCTTGGCCCACCACTACGAGCAGTACTTC. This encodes CASSLAHHYEQYF.

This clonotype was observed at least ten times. In nucleotides, the CDR3 is TGTGCCAGCAGCCGTATGGGAGAGACCCAGTACTTC. The encoded protein is CASSRMGETQYF. The gene calls are TRBV27 and TRBJ2-5; the D is unclear. Germline values: CDR1 MNHEY, CDR2 SMNVEV (reference sequence). V lost 6 bases, J lost 4 bases, and 9 bases lay in between. The CDR3 loop spans 12 amino acids.